The 10 T cell receptor beta chains in this list originate from one sample, sequenced in a study of human T cells and chemical hapten exposure. Each CDR3 protein gets one entry after TCRdb re-called the RACE reads with MiXCR. The sample has more than 70,000 distinct CDR3 sequences, about 9% seen once. Described time point: pre-sensitization, week 0. Documented treatment: therapeutic diphenylcyclopropenone sensitization with weekly scalp DPC. The sequencing here drew on whole blood, taken in connection with sensitization to the hapten diphenylcyclopropenone (DPC). The receptors here all came from a man aged 40-55 years with alopecia areata. Some clones in this sample may be carry-over from other donors' samples.

This clonotype was seen a handful of times. This sequence joins TRBV12-3 or TRBV12-4 and TRBJ1-1, with a possible D match to TRBD1 (6 bases). With 6 bases removed from V and 5 bases from J, the gap between germline ends came to 19 bases. The CDR3 extends over 15 amino acids. CDR3 sequence reads: CASRFAGGRGTEAFF. The CDR3 DNA is TGTGCCAGCAGATTCGCCGGGGGGCGGGGGACTGAAGCTTTCTTT.

The chain uses TRBV7-2 and TRBJ2-3; TRBD2 aligns across 7 bases. Trimming cost V 5 bases and J 7 bases; bases outside gene matches: 9. Germline V gives CDR1 SGHTA, CDR2 FQGNSA. CDR3 length: 14 residues. CDR3 residues: CASSRGRATNTQYF. CDR3 nucleotides: TGTGCCAGCAGCAGAGGGAGGGCCACGAATACGCAGTATTTT.

The V gene is TRBV4-1, the J gene TRBJ1-2; D is perhaps TRBD1 (5 bases). Per the germline V gene, CDR1 is MGHRA and CDR2 is YSYEKL. The CDR3 is made up of 17 amino acids. V shed 0 bases and J shed 4 bases, with 18 bases lying between them. The DNA for the CDR3 is TGCGCCAGCAGCCAAGATCGAGAGGGGTTGGGCAGCTATGGCTACACCTTC. As protein: CASSQDREGLGSYGYTF.

This clonotype was seen more than once but under ten times. The chain uses TRBV11-3 and TRBJ2-2; D may be TRBD1 (6 bases). The CDR3 covers 17 residues. V dropped 6 bases and J dropped 0 bases, with 17 bases sitting between them. The germline gives CDR1 SGHNT, CDR2 YENEEA. This CDR3 is CASSTPRGSTNTGELFF. DNA of the CDR3: TGTGCCAGCAGTACCCCCAGGGGCTCGACGAACACCGGGGAGCTGTTTTTT.

In this sample, this clonotype turned up many times. The rearrangement uses TRBV29-1 and TRBJ2-3; D gene unclear. Trimming shortened V by 4 bases and J by 0 bases, and 2 bases separated the two germline ends. There are 11 residues in the CDR3. Germline V gene data show CDR1 as SQVTM and CDR2 as ANQGSEA. The CDR3 bases are TGCAGCGTTGCTAGCACAGATACGCAGTATTTT. This gives the protein CSVASTDTQYF.

About this clonotype itself: This sequence may be a read error, since a much larger clone differs from it by one base. V usage is TRBV29-1 and J usage is TRBJ2-7; the D gene could be TRBD1 or TRBD2 (7 bases each). Between the trimmed V and J ends, which lost 6 bases and 2 bases, there was a span of 11 bases. CDR1 and CDR2 (germline): SQVTM, ANQGSEA. CDR3 length: 12 residues. CDR3 residues: CSVGGTAYEQYF. The CDR3 DNA is TGCAGCGTGGGGGGGACAGCCTACGAGCAGTACTTC.

This clonotype was seen ten or more times. The V gene is TRBV12-3 or TRBV12-4, the J gene TRBJ1-3; the D gene is possibly TRBD1 (5 bases). Trimming cost V 1 base and J 2 bases, with 12 bases left between them. The CDR3 length is 16 residues. CDR3 sequence (DNA): TGTGCCAGCAGTTTAGTATCCGGGGCGCCTGGAAACACCATATATTTT. This encodes CASSLVSGAPGNTIYF.

This clonotype has a handful of counts. The chain recombines TRBV4-2 with TRBJ1-1, with D unresolved. Trimming took off 4 bases at V and 1 base at J, with 7 bases between the two ends. The CDR3 contains 13 residues. Per the germline V gene, CDR1 is LGHNA and CDR2 is YNFKEQ. The chain's CDR3 is CASSPRSNTEAFF. Written as DNA, the CDR3 is TGTGCCAGCAGCCCGCGATCGAACACTGAAGCTTTCTTT.

As regards this clonotype: This could be a read error, since a much larger clone is one nucleotide away. The chain combines TRBV7-9 with TRBJ1-2; D is ambiguous. Germline lookup yields CDR1 SEHNR and CDR2 FQNEAQ (reference sequence). The CDR3 runs 15 residues. CDR3 sequence reads: CSSSPGRVVVSAYTF. DNA of the CDR3: TGTTCCAGCAGCCCTGGGAGGGTAGTTGTATCCGCCTACACCTTC.

At least ten counts were recorded for this clonotype. The junction departs from the called germline gene at one end, perhaps through a read error. V and J are TRBV4-1 and TRBJ1-2; D remains unclear. Germline values: CDR1 MGHRA, CDR2 YSYEKL. This CDR3 comprises 13 residues. For the CDR3, the DNA is TGCGCCAGCAGCTACAATGGAGGACCTTCCACCAACTTC. This codes for CASSYNGGPSTNF.